This TCR beta chain was retrieved from a study of CD8+ T cells in alopecia areata. Whole-study context: Treated patients took oral tofacitinib at 5 to 10 mg twice daily.

Alopecia areata patients provided lesional scalp punch biopsies and peripheral blood. In each case, RNA was isolated and then reverse transcribed into cDNA as the sequencing template. Data came from immunoSEQ multiplex PCR; TCRdb stores just in-frame clones and leaves some out. The sample includes more than 110,000 clones, 58% of them seen just once. CDR1 and CDR2 (germline): SEHNR, FQNEAQ (reference sequence). With 4 bases removed from V and 6 bases from J, the gap between germline ends came to 9 bases. This CDR3 spans 13 amino acids. The chain links TRBV7-9 to TRBJ1-4; D is possibly TRBD1 (5 bases). This specimen was CD4+ T cells sorted from blood, taken at week 0. This clonotype was obtained from a human donor with alopecia areata. CDR3 region: CASSSGMHEKLFF. The CDR3 nucleotides read TGTGCCAGCAGCTCAGGGATGCATGAAAAACTGTTTTTT.